This entry is about one T cell receptor (beta chain). Its cognate antigen is unknown. The data derive from a study of T cell repertoires in cytomegalovirus infection. On the study more broadly: Indications came from public TCR beta signatures; they pointed to CMV infection and to a matching HLA type.

In TCRdb, the reads were re-called with MiXCR into one record per CDR3 protein. The table includes 250,000 or so distinct CDR3 sequences, about a sixth detected once. V shed 2 bases and J 6 bases; nucleotides not matched to a gene: 10. Germline-derived CDR1 and CDR2 are MNHEY and SVGEGT. The CDR3 sequence is 16 residues long. Study findings and constraints: HLA-C-restricted CMV-specific TCR beta clonotypes were dominant in the ex vivo response. Cumulative frequency of public TCR beta families picked out carriers of CMV plus the relevant HLA.

The receptor's source is a human donor in good health (CMV status not recorded). Some clones in this sample may be carry-over from other donors' samples. The sequencing input was CD8+ T cells from PBMCs. The chain recombines TRBV6-2 or TRBV6-3 with TRBJ2-1, with 7 positions matching TRBD2. In DNA form, the CDR3 reads TGTGCCAGCAGTTACGGGGGGGTGCTGGGGGTCAATGAGCAGTTCTTC. Translating gives CASSYGGVLGVNEQFF.